This paragraph reports one T cell receptor beta chain. These data are taken from a study of blood T cell repertoires in COVID-19. Study overall: From the United States, Italy and Spain came samples of acute and convalescent COVID-19. PBMCs, B-cell-depleted T cells, or T cells were the source of the cDNA or gDNA that made up the material.

In the source study's methods: Scientists estimated how many nucleated cells there were by amplifying reference gene primers. Sequencing was performed with immunoSEQ multiplex PCR; in TCRdb, only in-frame clones are kept and a portion is missing. V and J calls and clone size are those listed in that table; D and trimming were worked out from the DNA. The repertoire consists of 85,000 to 90,000 clones, with more than 70% occurring once and the leading ten covering 20% to 30%. The germline V gene has CDR1 SGHRS and CDR2 YFSETQ. Trimming left V 4 bases short and J 1 base short, with 16 bases between. The CDR3 extends over 16 amino acids.

The origin of this receptor is a human donor in a cohort sampled during active COVID-19. The sequenced material came from peripheral blood. This chain connects TRBV5-1 to TRBJ2-3; maybe TRBD1 (6 bases). CDR3 sequence: CASSRQGLDGTDTQYF. CDR3 nucleotides: TGCGCCAGCAGCCGCCAGGGGTTAGATGGCACAGATACGCAGTATTTT.